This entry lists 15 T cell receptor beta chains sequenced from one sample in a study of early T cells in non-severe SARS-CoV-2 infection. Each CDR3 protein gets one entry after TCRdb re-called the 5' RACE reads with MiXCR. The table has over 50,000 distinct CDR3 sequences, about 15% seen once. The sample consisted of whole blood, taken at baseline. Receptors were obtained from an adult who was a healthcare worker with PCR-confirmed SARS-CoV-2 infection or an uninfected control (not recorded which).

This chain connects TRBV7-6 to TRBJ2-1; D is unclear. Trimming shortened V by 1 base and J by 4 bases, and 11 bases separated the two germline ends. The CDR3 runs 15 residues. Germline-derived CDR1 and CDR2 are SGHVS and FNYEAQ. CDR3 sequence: CASSLDASIYNEQFF. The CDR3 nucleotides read TGTGCCAGCAGCTTAGATGCCAGCATATACAATGAGCAGTTCTTC.

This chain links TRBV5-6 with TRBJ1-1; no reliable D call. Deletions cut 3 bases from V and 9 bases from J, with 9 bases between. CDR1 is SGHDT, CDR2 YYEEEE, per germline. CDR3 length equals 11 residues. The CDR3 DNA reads TGTGCCAGCAGCTCGTTGGACCAAGCTTTCTTT. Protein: CASSSLDQAFF.

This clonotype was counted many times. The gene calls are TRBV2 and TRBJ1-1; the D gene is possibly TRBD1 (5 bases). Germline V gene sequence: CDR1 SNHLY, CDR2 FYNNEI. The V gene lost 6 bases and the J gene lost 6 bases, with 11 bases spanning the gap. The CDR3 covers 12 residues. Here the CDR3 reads CASSGSGAEAFF. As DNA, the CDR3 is TGTGCCAGCAGCGGGTCGGGGGCTGAAGCTTTCTTT.

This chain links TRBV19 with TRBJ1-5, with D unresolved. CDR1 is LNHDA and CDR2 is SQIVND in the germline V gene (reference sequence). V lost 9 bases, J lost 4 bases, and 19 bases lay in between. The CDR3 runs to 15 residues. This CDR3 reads CASAQFGMPNQPQHF. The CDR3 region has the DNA TGTGCCAGCGCACAATTCGGGATGCCAAATCAGCCCCAGCATTTT.

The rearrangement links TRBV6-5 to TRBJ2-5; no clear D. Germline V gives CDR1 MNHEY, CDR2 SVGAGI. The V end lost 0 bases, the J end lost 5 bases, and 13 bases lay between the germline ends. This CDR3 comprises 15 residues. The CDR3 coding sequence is TGTGCCAGCAGTTACTCTCCAGCTGGCCGGGAGACCCAGTACTTC. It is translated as CASSYSPAGRETQYF.

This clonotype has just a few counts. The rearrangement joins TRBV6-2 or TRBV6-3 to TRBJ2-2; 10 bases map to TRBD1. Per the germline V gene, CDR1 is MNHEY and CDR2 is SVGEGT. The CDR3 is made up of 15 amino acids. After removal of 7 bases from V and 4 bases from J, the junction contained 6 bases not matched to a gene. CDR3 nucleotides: TGTGCCAGCAACCGGGACAGGGGTCCCACCGGGGAGCTGTTTTTT. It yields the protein CASNRDRGPTGELFF.

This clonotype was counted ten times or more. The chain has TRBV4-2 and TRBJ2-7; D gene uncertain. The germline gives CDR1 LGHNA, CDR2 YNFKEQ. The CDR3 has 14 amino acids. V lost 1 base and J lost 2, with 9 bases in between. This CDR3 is CASSQGSLAYEQYF. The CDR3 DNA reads TGTGCCAGCAGCCAAGGGTCCCTAGCCTACGAGCAGTACTTC.

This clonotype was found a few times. CDR3 amino acids: CASSVTAGNTIYF. CDR3 coding DNA: TGTGCCAGCTCCGTGACAGCTGGAAACACCATATATTTT. The J gene is TRBJ1-3, the V gene TRBV4-2; D might be TRBD1 (5 bases). The CDR3 has 13 residues. Germline CDR1 is LGHNA and CDR2 is YNFKEQ. The V end lost 8 bases, the J end lost 2 bases, and 10 bases lay between the germline ends.

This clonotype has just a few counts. For the CDR3, the DNA is TGTGCCAGCAGCTTAATGGGGAATAATTCACCCCTCCACTTT. Protein sequence: CASSLMGNNSPLHF. The chain couples TRBV5-5 to TRBJ1-6; D remains unclear. Germline CDR1 SGHKS, CDR2 YYEKEE (reference sequence). This CDR3 is 14 amino acids long. V was cut by 2 bases and J by 5 bases, with 8 bases left in between. Full variable domain (outside the CDR3, taken from reference TRBV5-5 and TRBJ1-6): DAGVTQSPTHLIKTRGQQVTLRCSPISGHKSVSWYQQVLGQGPQFIFQYYEKEERGRGNFPDRFSARQFPNYSSELNVNALLLGDSALYLCASSLMGNNSPLHFGNGTRLTVT.

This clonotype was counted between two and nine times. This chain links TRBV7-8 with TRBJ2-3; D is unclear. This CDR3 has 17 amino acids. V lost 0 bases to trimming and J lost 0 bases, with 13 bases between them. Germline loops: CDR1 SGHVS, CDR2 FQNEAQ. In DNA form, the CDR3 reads TGTGCCAGCAGCTTAGCGGGTGGCGGTTCTAGCACAGATACGCAGTATTTT. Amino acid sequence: CASSLAGGGSSTDTQYF. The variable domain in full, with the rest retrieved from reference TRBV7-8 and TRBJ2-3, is GAGVSQSPRYKVAKRGQDVALRCDPISGHVSLFWYQQALGQGPEFLTYFQNEAQLDKSGLPSDRFFAERPEGSVSTLKIQRTQQEDSAVYLCASSLAGGGSSTDTQYFGPGTRLTVL.

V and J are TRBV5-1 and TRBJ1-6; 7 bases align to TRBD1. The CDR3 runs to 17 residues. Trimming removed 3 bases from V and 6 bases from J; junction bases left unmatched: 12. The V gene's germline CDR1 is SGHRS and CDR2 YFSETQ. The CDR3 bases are TGCGCCAGCAGCTCCCCCAGGGGGGGCGCGAGTAATTCACCCCTCCACTTT. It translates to CASSSPRGGASNSPLHF.

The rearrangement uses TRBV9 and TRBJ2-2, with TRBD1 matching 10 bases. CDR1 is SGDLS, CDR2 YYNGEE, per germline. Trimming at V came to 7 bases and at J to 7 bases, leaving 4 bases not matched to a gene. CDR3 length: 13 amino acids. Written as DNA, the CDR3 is TGTGCCAGCGGGACAGGGGATGGCGGGGAGCTGTTTTTT. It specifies CASGTGDGGELFF.

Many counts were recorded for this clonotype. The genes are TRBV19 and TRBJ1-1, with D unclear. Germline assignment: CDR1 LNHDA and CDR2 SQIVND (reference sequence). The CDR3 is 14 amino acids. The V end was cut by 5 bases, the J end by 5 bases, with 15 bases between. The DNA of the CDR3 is TGTGCCAGTAGTCCGACATGGGTAGGGACTGAAGCTTTCTTT. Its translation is CASSPTWVGTEAFF.

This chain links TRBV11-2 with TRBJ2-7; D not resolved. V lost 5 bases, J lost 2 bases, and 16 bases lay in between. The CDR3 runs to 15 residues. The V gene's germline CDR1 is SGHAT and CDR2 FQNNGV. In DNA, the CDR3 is TGTGCCAGCAGCGATCCCCGGCGAGGAGCCTACGAGCAGTACTTC. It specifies CASSDPRRGAYEQYF.

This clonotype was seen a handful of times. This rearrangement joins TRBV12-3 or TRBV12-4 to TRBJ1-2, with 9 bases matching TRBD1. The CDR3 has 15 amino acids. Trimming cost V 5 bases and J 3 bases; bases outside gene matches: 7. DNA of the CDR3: TGTGCCAGCAGTCTCGGACAGGGGTCATACTATGGCTACACCTTC. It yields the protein CASSLGQGSYYGYTF.